One and the same sample provided the 25 T cell receptor beta chains below, sequenced in a study of vaccination and CD4 T cells after COVID-19 (dated by TCRdb to between 2021 and 2022). Reading the label with the study, this specimen's treatment or condition is: approximately nine-day PBMC culture with coronavirus spike peptide pools or control peptides (ViraFEST assay). Library prep was done by PCR. Sequencing instrument: Illumina iSeq 100. At the Johns Hopkins FTIC core, DNA from the cultured CD4+ T cells underwent TCR sequencing with the Oncomine TCR Beta short-read assay. TCRdb cleaned the public reads at Q25 with fastp, built clones with MiXCR and kept in-frame beta chains. Rows are combined by CDR3 protein, so each entry shows the most common genes and DNA. Across this sample there are over 15,000 distinct CDR3 sequences, with roughly 60% seen only once. Approximately 11% of the sample rests with the top ten.

These receptors' targets are unknown. Sample: CD4+ T cells from blood, cultured in vitro. These receptor sequences come from a human donor who had recovered from COVID-19.

The rearrangement uses TRBV19 and TRBJ2-3; 11 bases are shared with TRBD2. Germline lookup yields CDR1 LNHDA and CDR2 SQIVND (reference sequence). With V trimmed by 2 bases and J by 0 bases, 4 bases remained unmatched. This CDR3 is 17 amino acids long. The CDR3, as DNA: TGTGCCAGTAGTATAAGACTAGCGGGAACTAGCACAGATACGCAGTATTTT. This sequence encodes CASSIRLAGTSTDTQYF. Combining the CDR3 with reference TRBV19 and TRBJ2-3 gives the whole variable domain DGGITQSPKYLFRKEGQNVTLSCEQNLNHDAMYWYRQDPGQGLRLIYYSQIVNDFQKGDIAEGYSVSREKKESFPLTVTSAQKNPTAFYLCASSIRLAGTSTDTQYFGPGTRLTVL.

The chain joins TRBV10-2 to TRBJ1-1; TRBD1 matches at 9 bases. CDR3 size: 15 residues. Trimming took 6 bases from V and 1 from J; bases not matched to a gene: 6. Germline CDR1 WSHSY, CDR2 SAAADI. The chain's CDR3 is CASRLTGGGNTEAFF. CDR3 nucleotides: TGCGCCAGCAGGTTGACAGGGGGGGGGAACACTGAAGCTTTCTTT.

This clonotype has a handful of counts. This sequence joins TRBV7-9 and TRBJ2-1; D uncertain. V was pared by 0 bases and J by 8 bases, with 8 bases between. This CDR3 spans 13 amino acids. CDR1 and CDR2 from the germline V gene are SEHNR and FQNEAQ (reference sequence). The CDR3: CASSLASGHEQFF. For the CDR3, the DNA is TGTGCCAGCAGCTTAGCCAGTGGGCATGAGCAGTTCTTC.

The chain combines TRBV28 with TRBJ2-2; possibly TRBD2 for D (5 bases). The germline CDR1 and CDR2 sequences are MDHEN and SYDVKM. CDR3 length: 15 amino acids. With 7 bases removed from V and 4 bases from J, the gap between germline ends came to 16 bases. DNA for the CDR3: TGTGCCAGCATTTCGGCTAGCCGAACCACCGGGGAGCTGTTTTTT. The encoded protein is CASISASRTTGELFF.

J is TRBJ2-1 and V is TRBV20-1, with D perhaps TRBD1 or TRBD2 (7 bases each). V was shortened by 6 bases and J by 2 bases, with 17 bases between the two germline ends. Germline-derived CDR1 and CDR2 are DFQATT and SNEGSKA (reference sequence). The CDR3 runs 15 residues. The DNA of the CDR3 is TGCAGTGCAATAGGGGGCGGGAGAGCCTACAATGAGCAGTTCTTC. This sequence encodes CSAIGGGRAYNEQFF.

This chain connects TRBV21-1 to TRBJ1-2. TRBV21-1 is listed as a pseudogene. The CDR3 runs 13 residues. In nucleotides, the CDR3 is TGTGCCAGCAGCAAAGCGCTAGGAGTTGGCTACACCTTC. It translates to CASSKALGVGYTF.

V gene TRBV5-4 combines with J gene TRBJ2-3; the match to TRBD2 covers 7 bases. There are 14 residues in the CDR3. V lost 1 base to trimming and J lost 1 base; unmatched junction nucleotides: 0. Germline V CDR1 and CDR2: SGHNT, YYREEE (reference sequence). The CDR3 bases are TGTGCCAGCAGCTTGCGGGAGGGCACAGATACGCAGTATTTT. Translating it yields CASSLREGTDTQYF.

The chain carries TRBV30 and TRBJ2-2; the D is unclear. The CDR3 length is 11 residues. V was shortened by 7 bases and J by 4 bases, with 7 bases between the two germline ends. Germline V gene lookup returns CDR1 GTSNPN and CDR2 SVGIG (reference sequence). CDR3 bases: TGTGCCTCCCTCCGCACCGGGGAGCTGTTTTTT. As protein: CASLRTGELFF.

The chain links TRBV15 to TRBJ2-1; 12 positions match TRBD2. The J segment lost 8 bases and the V segment lost 1 base, leaving 3 bases of the junction unmatched. In germline, CDR1 is LNHNV, CDR2 YYDKDF (reference sequence). This CDR3 has 15 residues. DNA of the CDR3: TGTGCCACCAGCAGAGGACTAGCGGGAGTCTATGAGCAGTTCTTC. As protein: CATSRGLAGVYEQFF. Combining the CDR3 with reference TRBV15 and TRBJ2-1 gives the whole variable domain DAMVIQNPRYQVTQFGKPVTLSCSQTLNHNVMYWYQQKSSQAPKLLFHYYDKDFNNEADTPDNFQSRRPNTSFCFLDIRSPGLGDTAMYLCATSRGLAGVYEQFFGPGTRLTVL.

This clonotype showed up just a few times. The chain couples TRBV20-1 to TRBJ2-7; 9 positions match TRBD2. There are 13 residues in the CDR3. The V segment lost 5 bases and the J segment 6 bases; nucleotides outside the gene matches: 8. CDR1 is DFQATT, CDR2 SNEGSKA, per germline (reference sequence). The CDR3 DNA sequence: TGCAGTGCTGGAAGGCGGGAGGGTTCCGAGCAGTACTTC. It specifies CSAGRREGSEQYF.

The chain employs TRBV6-2 or TRBV6-3 and TRBJ2-3, with D unresolved. The CDR3 length is 14 residues. V gave up 5 bases and J gave up 2 bases, with 11 bases separating them. CDR1 MNHEY and CDR2 SVGEGT come from the germline V gene. The CDR3 coding sequence is TGTGCCAGCAGTGGACGGATTCCCACAGATACGCAGTATTTT. It codes for CASSGRIPTDTQYF.

This clonotype was detected once. The chain links TRBV20-1 to TRBJ2-2; 14 bases match TRBD2. The J segment lost 7 bases and the V segment lost 5 bases, leaving 18 bases of the junction unmatched. Germline values: CDR1 DFQATT, CDR2 SNEGSKA (reference sequence). The length of the CDR3 is 19 residues. This CDR3 is CSAPPTTSGRAKSIGELFF. CDR3 nucleotide sequence: TGCAGTGCTCCCCCAACGACTAGCGGGAGGGCCAAGTCCATCGGGGAGCTGTTTTTT.

The J gene is TRBJ2-5, the V gene TRBV24-1; 8 bases agree with TRBD1. Germline CDR1 reads KGHDR; CDR2 reads SFDVKD. The J segment lost 2 bases and the V segment lost 9 bases, leaving 4 bases of the junction unmatched. The CDR3 sequence is 13 residues long. The CDR3 reads CATERTGQETQYF. CDR3 sequence (DNA): TGTGCCACCGAGCGGACAGGGCAAGAGACCCAGTACTTC.

This clonotype is labeled as large. This chain links TRBV11-2 with TRBJ2-2; 7 bases match TRBD2. V dropped 6 bases and J dropped 5; count of bases not matched to a gene: 15. The germline gives CDR1 SGHAT, CDR2 FQNNGV. There are 17 residues in the CDR3. The CDR3 sequence is CASRPVGGREYTGELFF. CDR3 DNA sequence: TGTGCCAGCAGGCCAGTCGGGGGGAGGGAGTATACCGGGGAGCTGTTTTTT.

This rearrangement joins TRBV10-1 to TRBJ2-2, with D tentatively TRBD2 (6 bases). Germline CDR1 is WNHNN and CDR2 is SYGVQD (reference sequence). V was clipped by 0 bases and J by 6 bases, with 8 bases between them. The CDR3 spans 14 residues. CDR3 DNA sequence: TGCGCCAGCAGTGAGTCAGGAGGGGCCGGGGAGCTGTTTTTT. Amino acid sequence: CASSESGGAGELFF.

In this sample, this clonotype turned up once. The chain combines TRBV6-5 with TRBJ2-1; 8 bases are shared with TRBD2. CDR1 is MNHEY, CDR2 SVGAGI, per germline. Losses at the gene ends were 4 bases for V and 3 bases for J; bases not matched to a gene: 5. The CDR3 has 15 residues. The CDR3, as DNA: TGTGCCAGCAGTTTCAATAGCGGGGTCTACAATGAGCAGTTCTTC. This sequence encodes CASSFNSGVYNEQFF.

This chain uses TRBV7-2 with TRBJ1-2, with 11 bases identical to TRBD1. This CDR3 comprises 15 residues. After removal of 1 base from V and 5 bases from J, the junction contained 3 bases not matched to a gene. The germline CDR1 and CDR2 sequences are SGHTA and FQGNSA. CDR3 in amino acids: CASSLDGTGGYGYTF. CDR3 nucleotides: TGTGCCAGCAGCTTAGACGGGACAGGGGGTTATGGCTACACCTTC.

The genes are TRBV20-1 and TRBJ1-3; D is undetermined. The length of the CDR3 is 13 residues. Trimming shortened V by 3 bases and J by 0 bases, and 6 bases separated the two germline ends. Germline values: CDR1 DFQATT, CDR2 SNEGSKA (reference sequence). The CDR3 nucleotides are TGCAGTGCTAGGAGCGTCTCTGGAAACACCATATATTTT. Translating gives CSARSVSGNTIYF.

DNA of the CDR3: TGTGCCTGGGACGGACAGGGGGCATGGGAGACCCAGTACTTC. Encoded protein: CAWDGQGAWETQYF. The J gene is TRBJ2-5, the V gene TRBV30; 11 positions match TRBD1. Trimming took 5 bases from V and 5 from J; bases not matched to a gene: 7. This CDR3 comprises 14 residues. CDR1 is GTSNPN and CDR2 is SVGIG in the germline V gene (reference sequence).

This clonotype counts as large. This chain links TRBV20-1 with TRBJ2-7, with D possibly being TRBD2 (5 bases). Germline V gene data show CDR1 as DFQATT and CDR2 as SNEGSKA (reference sequence). This CDR3 contains 13 residues. Trimming stripped 0 bases from V and 4 bases from J, with 10 bases between. CDR3 region: CSARDVRDYEQYF. DNA of the CDR3: TGCAGTGCTAGAGATGTGAGGGATTACGAGCAGTACTTC.

This CDR3 reads CASSTKAGNTIYF. CDR3 nucleotides: TGTGCCAGCAGCACCAAAGCCGGAAACACCATATATTTT. The gene calls are TRBV7-2 and TRBJ1-3; D call uncertain. V lost 5 bases and J lost 4, with 9 bases in between. The CDR3 is made up of 13 amino acids. Germline assignment: CDR1 SGHTA and CDR2 FQGNSA.

This clonotype was picked up a small number of times. The chain employs TRBV2 and TRBJ2-5; 9 nucleotides align to TRBD2. The CDR3 loop spans 15 amino acids. Unmatched junction bases numbered 5, after V lost 6 bases and J lost 0 bases. Germline lookup yields CDR1 SNHLY and CDR2 FYNNEI. In nucleotides, the CDR3 is TGTGCCAGCAGGAGACTAGCGGAGAACCAAGAGACCCAGTACTTC. Translation gives CASRRLAENQETQYF. The variable domain in full, completed from reference TRBV2 and TRBJ2-5, reads EPEVTQTPSHQVTQMGQEVILRCVPISNHLYFYWYRQILGQKVEFLVSFYNNEISEKSEIFDDQFSVERPDGSNFTLKIRSTKLEDSAMYFCASRRLAENQETQYFGPGTRLLVL.

The gene calls are TRBV20-1 and TRBJ1-2; 9 positions match TRBD1. V was pared by 1 base and J by 8 bases, with 8 bases of the junction left unmatched. Germline assignment: CDR1 DFQATT and CDR2 SNEGSKA (reference sequence). The CDR3 extends over 14 amino acids. The CDR3 coding sequence is TGCAGTGCTAGAGGACAGGGGGAAAGGAGCGGCTACACCTTC. Amino acids: CSARGQGERSGYTF.

V usage is TRBV20-1 and J usage is TRBJ1-1, with D possibly being TRBD1 (5 bases). The V gene's germline CDR1 is DFQATT and CDR2 SNEGSKA (reference sequence). CDR3 length: 15 residues. V was shortened by 3 bases and J by 1 base, with 15 bases between the two germline ends. In DNA, the CDR3 is TGCAGTGCTAGCGAGGGGTCCGCCTCGAACACTGAAGCTTTCTTT. As protein: CSASEGSASNTEAFF.

The V call is TRBV5-4, the J call TRBJ2-3; 7 nucleotides agree with TRBD2. In germline, CDR1 is SGHNT, CDR2 YYREEE (reference sequence). Trimming took 5 bases from V and 0 from J; bases not matched to a gene: 3. This CDR3 has 14 amino acids. This chain's CDR3 is CASSRRESTDTQYF. In DNA form, the CDR3 reads TGTGCCAGCAGTCGGCGGGAGAGCACAGATACGCAGTATTTT.